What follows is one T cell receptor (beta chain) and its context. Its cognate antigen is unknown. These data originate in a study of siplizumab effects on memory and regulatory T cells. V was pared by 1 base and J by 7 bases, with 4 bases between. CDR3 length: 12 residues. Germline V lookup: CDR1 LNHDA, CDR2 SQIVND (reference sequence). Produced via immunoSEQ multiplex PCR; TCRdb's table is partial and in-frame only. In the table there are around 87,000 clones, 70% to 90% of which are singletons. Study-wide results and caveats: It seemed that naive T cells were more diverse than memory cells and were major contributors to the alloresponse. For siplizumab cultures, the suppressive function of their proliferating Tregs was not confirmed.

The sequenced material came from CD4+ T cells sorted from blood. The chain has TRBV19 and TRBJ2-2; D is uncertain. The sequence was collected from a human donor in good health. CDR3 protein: CASSIGVGELFF. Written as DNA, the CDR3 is TGTGCCAGTAGTATAGGGGTCGGGGAGCTGTTTTTT.